The TCR beta chain under discussion was sequenced for a study of cytomegalovirus exposure and HLA in healthy donors. Concerning this clone: Its target is not known.

Findings of the study overall: A list of 150 to 200 TCR beta chains associated with cytomegalovirus was given. A later analysis linked a missense variant in DCLRE1C to the trimming of TCR beta V and J genes. Further analysis was carried out later, and it showed several of the most significant clusters appearing linked to common viral pathogens.

The PCR contained 60 Vbeta and 13 Jbeta primers. TCRdb keeps only in-frame clones here, not all; method: immunoSEQ multiplex PCR. This table holds fewer than 100,000 clones, about four fifths found once. This clonotype was obtained from a woman in her forties in good health and CMV-seronegative. The sample consisted of PBMCs.

In DNA form, the CDR3 reads TGCGCCAGCAGCGTCCTCTCGGACGGGGGAGATGGCTACACCTTC. Amino acid sequence: CASSVLSDGGDGYTF. The rearrangement joins TRBV4-1 to TRBJ1-2, with D perhaps matching TRBD1 (5 bases). V was cut by 5 bases and J by 6 bases, with 19 bases left in between. The length of the CDR3 is 15 residues. Looked up from germline, CDR1 is MGHRA and CDR2 is YSYEKL.